These 25 T cell receptor beta chains share one sample of origin, sequenced in a study of blood T cells in healthy people across ages. A second PCR of roughly 7 to 11 cycles used a sample-barcoded 5' primer and a J-beta primer mix. TCRdb fed the 5' RACE reads into MiXCR, producing one record per CDR3 protein. The sample comprises roughly 500,000 distinct CDR3 sequences, about 26% of which are singletons, and approximately 17% rests with the top ten. The specimen sequenced was blood. These receptors originate from a woman in her 70s in good health.

The genes are TRBV4-2 and TRBJ2-3, with 11 positions matching TRBD2. CDR1 and CDR2 from the germline V gene are LGHNA and YNFKEQ. There are 19 residues in the CDR3. J was trimmed by 2 bases and V by 0 bases; bases with no gene match: 10. CDR3 in amino acids: CASSQESLAGGLNTDTQYF. The CDR3, as DNA: TGTGCCAGCAGCCAAGAGTCCCTAGCGGGGGGCCTTAACACAGATACGCAGTATTTT.

This clonotype has a single count. Mismatch with germline at one junction end may stem from a read error. J is TRBJ2-7 and V is TRBV28, with 7 bases lining up with TRBD1. There are 15 residues in the CDR3. CDR1 MDHEN and CDR2 SYDVKM come from the germline V gene. The DNA for the CDR3 is TGTGTCAGCAGTCCCTACGACAGGGATAGTTCCGAGCAGTACTTC. Protein: CVSSPYDRDSSEQYF.

This clonotype was detected once. V gene TRBV6-2 or TRBV6-3 combines with J gene TRBJ2-3, with D possibly being TRBD1 or TRBD2 (5 bases each). The CDR3 contains 15 residues. Germline CDR1 and CDR2: MNHEY and SVGEGT. Trimming pared 2 bases from V and 8 bases from J, leaving 17 bases between. CDR3 protein: CASSYKAQGPGTQYF. CDR3 DNA: TGTGCCAGCAGTTACAAGGCCCAGGGACCCGGTACGCAGTATTTT.

This clonotype has a handful of counts. This chain connects TRBV12-3 or TRBV12-4 to TRBJ2-5; 8 nucleotides align to TRBD2. Near its end, the DNA agrees better with TRBJ2-7, so the J call may be wrong. There are 16 residues in the CDR3. The CDR3 DNA reads TGTGCCAGCAGTTTGAGCGGGGGTGGCTCCTTCTACGAGCAGTACTTC. The encoded protein is CASSLSGGGSFYEQYF.

This sequence joins TRBV9 and TRBJ2-1; D not certain. Germline V CDR1 and CDR2: SGDLS, YYNGEE. This CDR3 region has 14 residues. Trimming left V 0 bases short and J 3 bases short, with 7 bases between. This CDR3 is CASSVGPIYNEQFF. The CDR3 bases are TGTGCCAGCAGCGTAGGTCCTATCTACAATGAGCAGTTCTTC.

There are a few counts of this clonotype. V and J are TRBV15 and TRBJ2-1; TRBD1 agrees at 7 bases. V trimming: 3 bases; J trimming: 2 bases; junction bases outside the gene matches: 10. The length of the CDR3 is 17 residues. The V gene's germline CDR1 is LNHNV and CDR2 YYDKDF (reference sequence). CDR3 nucleotides: TGTGCCACCAGCAGGCGACAGGGACCCTTAACCTACAATGAGCAGTTCTTC. As protein: CATSRRQGPLTYNEQFF.

This chain joins TRBV29-1 and TRBJ1-3; 10 positions match TRBD2. The DNA end is a closer match to TRBJ2-2, so the J assignment may be wrong. Germline assignment: CDR1 SQVTM and CDR2 ANQGSEA. This CDR3 is built from 17 residues. CDR3 sequence: CSVAGTSEKGRAGELFF. The CDR3 nucleotides read TGCAGCGTTGCCGGGACTAGCGAGAAAGGAAGGGCCGGGGAGCTGTTTTTT.

This clonotype appeared many times. V usage is TRBV7-6 and J usage is TRBJ2-5; the D is unclear. Trimming cost V 1 base and J 5 bases, with 11 bases left between them. CDR1 SGHVS and CDR2 FNYEAQ come from the germline V gene. The CDR3 consists of 14 residues. The chain's CDR3 is CASSLDGRVETQYF. DNA of the CDR3: TGTGCCAGCAGCTTAGACGGAAGGGTGGAGACCCAGTACTTC.

The chain uses TRBV12-3 or TRBV12-4 and TRBJ2-5; D may be TRBD2 (5 bases). V was shortened by 3 bases and J by 0 bases, with 11 bases between the two germline ends. The CDR3 is 15 amino acids. In nucleotides, the CDR3 is TGTGCCAGCAGTTTGAGGGCCGGGTACCAAGAGACCCAGTACTTC. Protein sequence: CASSLRAGYQETQYF.

The CDR3 sequence is CASGASGNTIYF. The DNA for the CDR3 is TGTGCCAGTGGGGCGTCTGGAAACACCATATATTTT. V and J are TRBV10-3 and TRBJ1-3, with D perhaps TRBD1 (5 bases). Germline CDR1 ENHRY, CDR2 SYGVKD. The CDR3 consists of 12 residues. The V end lost 10 bases, the J end lost 1 base, and 8 bases lay between the germline ends.

This chain uses TRBV9 with TRBJ2-5; either TRBD1 or TRBD2 may supply D (5 bases each). This CDR3 is built from 14 residues. Looked up from germline, CDR1 is SGDLS and CDR2 is YYNGEE. The V gene lost 4 bases and the J gene lost 5 bases, with 15 bases spanning the gap. The CDR3 here is CASSFLPREETQYF. CDR3 nucleotide sequence: TGTGCCAGCAGCTTCCTACCCAGGGAGGAGACCCAGTACTTC.

In its sample, this clonotype was seen a few times. J is TRBJ2-1 and V is TRBV2; TRBD1 aligns across 8 bases. The CDR3 runs to 13 residues. The J segment lost 9 bases and the V segment lost 3 bases, leaving 4 bases of the junction unmatched. Germline CDR1 reads SNHLY; CDR2 reads FYNNEI. CDR3 coding DNA: TGTGCCAGCAGTGAGACAGGGGTTGGTGAGCAGTTCTTC. Amino acid sequence: CASSETGVGEQFF.

In this sample, this clonotype turned up a few times. The rearrangement uses TRBV2 and TRBJ2-1; D is possibly TRBD2 (7 bases). Germline V gene data show CDR1 as SNHLY and CDR2 as FYNNEI. Trimming stripped 4 bases from V and 4 bases from J, with 14 bases between. The CDR3 runs to 15 residues. CDR3 region: CASSVVRGAYNEQFF. DNA for the CDR3: TGTGCCAGCAGTGTTGTACGGGGGGCGTACAATGAGCAGTTCTTC.

The chain couples TRBV7-2 to TRBJ2-3; the match to TRBD2 covers 13 bases. With V trimmed by 5 bases and J by 2 bases, 4 bases remained unmatched. The CDR3 spans 16 residues. Germline V CDR1 and CDR2: SGHTA, FQGNSA. Here the CDR3 reads CASSPGTSGDTDTQYF. The CDR3 region has the DNA TGTGCCAGCAGCCCGGGGACTAGCGGGGACACAGATACGCAGTATTTT. The full variable domain, with the rest looked up from reference TRBV7-2 and TRBJ2-3, is GAGVSQSPSNKVTEKGKDVELRCDPISGHTALYWYRQSLGQGLEFLIYFQGNSAPDKSGLPSDRFSAERTGGSVSTLTIQRTQQEDSAVYLCASSPGTSGDTDTQYFGPGTRLTVL.

This clonotype came up a few times. Likely a read error: the CDR3 ends without its conserved phenylalanine or tryptophan. No DNA is shown, since the ends of the CDR3 on it are uncertain; the CDR3 is the one TCRdb lists. V and J are TRBV19 and TRBJ2-5. Germline V lookup: CDR1 LNHDA, CDR2 SQIVND (reference sequence). The CDR3 is 8 residues long, counting both termini. The chain's CDR3 is CASTRGIL.

This clonotype turned up a few times. The V gene is TRBV5-1, the J gene TRBJ1-4; D gene unclear. The length of the CDR3 is 18 residues. Germline CDR1 reads SGHRS; CDR2 reads YFSETQ. V was pared by 0 bases and J by 1 base, with 16 bases between. The CDR3 DNA sequence: TGCGCCAGCAGCTTGGCAAGACAAGGAACCGGAACTAATGAAAAACTGTTTTTT. Translating it yields CASSLARQGTGTNEKLFF.

This chain joins TRBV6-2 or TRBV6-3 and TRBJ2-5; D is unclear. This CDR3 spans 15 amino acids. Germline V gene sequence: CDR1 MNHEY, CDR2 SVGEGT. The V end was cut by 0 bases, the J end by 0 bases, with 8 bases between. Here the CDR3 DNA reads TGTGCCAGCAGTTACTCCGCCGGGTACCAAGAGACCCAGTACTTC. It translates to CASSYSAGYQETQYF.

The chain has TRBV19 and TRBJ1-1, with 7 positions matching TRBD1. Germline trimming cut 7 bases from V and 5 bases from J; bases unmatched to any gene: 7. The CDR3 covers 13 residues. Per the germline V gene, CDR1 is LNHDA and CDR2 is SQIVND (reference sequence). CDR3 DNA: TGTGCCAGTAACCCGACAGGGAGGACTGAAGCTTTCTTT. It translates to CASNPTGRTEAFF.

There are a few counts of this clonotype. This chain links TRBV7-2 with TRBJ2-3, with a weak D call TRBD1 (6 bases). Germline CDR1 is SGHTA and CDR2 is FQGNSA. Trimming stripped 4 bases from V and 0 bases from J, with 11 bases between. The CDR3 totals 15 residues. CDR3 sequence (DNA): TGTGCCAGCAGCTACCGGACAGCAAGCACAGATACGCAGTATTTT. It encodes CASSYRTASTDTQYF.

The chain carries TRBV9 and TRBJ2-1; possibly TRBD2 for D (7 bases). Germline CDR1 is SGDLS and CDR2 is YYNGEE. Trimming took off 4 bases at V and 9 bases at J, with 20 bases between the two ends. This CDR3 region has 15 residues. DNA of the CDR3: TGTGCCAGCAGCCTGAGAGTGGGGGGAGGGGGTGAGCAGTTCTTC. This translates into CASSLRVGGGGEQFF.

The chain joins TRBV5-1 to TRBJ2-3, with 11 bases that match TRBD2. Germline-derived CDR1 and CDR2 are SGHRS and YFSETQ. This CDR3 has 16 amino acids. Trimming at V came to 6 bases and at J to 4 bases, leaving 10 bases not matched to a gene. The CDR3 loop reads CASTPLAGGASDTQYF. CDR3 sequence (DNA): TGCGCCAGCACCCCTCTAGCGGGGGGCGCGTCAGATACGCAGTATTTT.

The rearrangement uses TRBV30 and TRBJ1-4, with TRBD1 matching over 8 bases. This CDR3 contains 15 residues. Germline CDR1 and CDR2: GTSNPN and SVGIG (reference sequence). V lost 0 bases, J lost 8 bases, and 8 bases stayed unmatched. The CDR3 spells CAWSVQAGGGEKLFF. DNA for the CDR3: TGTGCCTGGAGTGTACAGGCAGGGGGCGGGGAAAAACTGTTTTTT. The whole variable domain, remainder taken from reference TRBV30 and TRBJ1-4, is SQTIHQWPATLVQPVGSPLSLECTVEGTSNPNLYWYRQAAGRGLQLLFYSVGIGQISSEVPQNLSASRPQDRQFILSSKKLLLSDSGFYLCAWSVQAGGGEKLFFGSGTQLSVL.

The chain has TRBV20-1 and TRBJ2-1; a weak D match, TRBD2 (5 bases). V was clipped by 1 base and J by 3 bases, with 13 bases between them. The CDR3 extends over 15 amino acids. Germline values: CDR1 DFQATT, CDR2 SNEGSKA (reference sequence). DNA of the CDR3: TGCAGTGCTAGAGCTCTAGCCGCCTACTACAATGAGCAGTTCTTC. This codes for CSARALAAYYNEQFF.

This chain connects TRBV7-9 to TRBJ1-2; no definite D call. V lost 6 bases to trimming and J lost 5 bases, with 19 bases between them. CDR1 and CDR2 (germline): SEHNR, FQNEAQ (reference sequence). This CDR3 spans 15 amino acids. This CDR3 reads CASRRIGPTHYGYTF. The CDR3 DNA reads as TGTGCCAGCAGACGAATTGGCCCGACACATTATGGCTACACCTTC.

This clonotype was seen a handful of times. The chain couples TRBV3-1 to TRBJ2-3; 9 bases map to TRBD1. The CDR3 consists of 13 residues. The germline V gene encodes CDR1 LGHDT and CDR2 YNNKEL (reference sequence). J was trimmed by 9 bases and V by 4 bases; bases with no gene match: 5. CDR3 protein: CASSRIGQGTQYF. The CDR3 bases are TGTGCCAGCAGCCGTATCGGACAGGGGACGCAGTATTTT.